This T cell receptor beta chain was identified during a study of T cell repertoires in cytomegalovirus infection. TCRdb re-analysed the reads in MiXCR, keeping a single row per CDR3 protein. The table includes under 150,000 distinct CDR3 sequences, approximately 8.8% detected once. This clonotype was seen repeatedly, ten times or more. Its antigen is as yet unknown. Study-level points and caveats: Identification of carriers of CMV plus the relevant HLA was performed using cumulative public TCR beta family frequency.

The CDR3 has 13 amino acids. CDR1 and CDR2 (germline): SQVTM, ANQGSEA. The junction had 2 bases not matched to a gene; V was cut back by 1 base and J by 6 bases. Sequencing was performed on PBMCs. The chain recombines TRBV29-1 with TRBJ2-2; 7 bases agree with TRBD2. This TCR derives from a human donor in good health (CMV status not recorded). Some clones in this sample may be carry-over from other donors' samples. The CDR3 DNA is TGCAGCGTTGAAGTTGGGGGGGCCGGGGAGCTGTTTTTT. Residues: CSVEVGGAGELFF.